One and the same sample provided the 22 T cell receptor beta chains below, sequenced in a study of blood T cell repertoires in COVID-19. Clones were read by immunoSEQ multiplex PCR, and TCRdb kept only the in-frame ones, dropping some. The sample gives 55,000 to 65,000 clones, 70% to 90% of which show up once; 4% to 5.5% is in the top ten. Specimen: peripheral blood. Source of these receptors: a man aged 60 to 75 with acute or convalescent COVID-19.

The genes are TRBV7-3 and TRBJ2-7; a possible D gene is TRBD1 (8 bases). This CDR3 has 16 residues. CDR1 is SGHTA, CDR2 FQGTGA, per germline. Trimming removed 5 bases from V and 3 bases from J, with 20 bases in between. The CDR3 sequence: CASSPGQGSGGYEQYF. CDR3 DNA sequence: TGTGCCAGCAGCCCCGGACAGGGCTCGGGGGGCTACGAGCAGTACTTC. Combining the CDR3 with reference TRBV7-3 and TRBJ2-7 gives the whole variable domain GAGVSQTPSNKVTEKGKYVELRCDPISGHTALYWYRQSLGQGPEFLIYFQGTGAADDSGLPNDRFFAVRPEGSVSTLKIQRTERGDSAVYLCASSPGQGSGGYEQYFGPGTRLTVT.

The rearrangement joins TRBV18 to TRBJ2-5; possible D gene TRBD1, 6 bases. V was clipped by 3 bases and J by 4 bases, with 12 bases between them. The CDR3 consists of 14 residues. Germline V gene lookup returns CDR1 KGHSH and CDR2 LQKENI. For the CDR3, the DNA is TGTGCCAGCTCACCGCTACTAGGGGGAGAGACCCAGTACTTC. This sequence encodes CASSPLLGGETQYF.

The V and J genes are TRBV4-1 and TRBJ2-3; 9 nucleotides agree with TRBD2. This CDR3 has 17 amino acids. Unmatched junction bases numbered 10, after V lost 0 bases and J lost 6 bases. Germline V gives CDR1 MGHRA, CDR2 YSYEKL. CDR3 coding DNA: TGCGCCAGCAGCCAAGATCGGTTTAGCGGGGGTAGGGATACGCAGTATTTT. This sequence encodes CASSQDRFSGGRDTQYF.

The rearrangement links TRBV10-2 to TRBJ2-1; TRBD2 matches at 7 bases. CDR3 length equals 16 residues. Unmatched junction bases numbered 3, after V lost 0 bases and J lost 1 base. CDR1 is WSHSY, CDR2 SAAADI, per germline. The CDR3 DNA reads TGCGCCAGCAGTGAGTCGCGGGGACTATCCTACAATGAGCAGTTCTTC. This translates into CASSESRGLSYNEQFF.

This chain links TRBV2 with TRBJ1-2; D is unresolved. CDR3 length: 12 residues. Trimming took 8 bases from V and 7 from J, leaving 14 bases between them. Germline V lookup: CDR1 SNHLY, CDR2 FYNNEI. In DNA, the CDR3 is TGTGCCAGCGCCGGGGATAAGTCTGGCTACACCTTC. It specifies CASAGDKSGYTF.

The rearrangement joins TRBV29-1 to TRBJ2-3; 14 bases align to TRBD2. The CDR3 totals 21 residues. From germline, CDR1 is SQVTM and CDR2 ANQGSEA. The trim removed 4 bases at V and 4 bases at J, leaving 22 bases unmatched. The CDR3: CSVGCGRRLAGGSLVADTQYF. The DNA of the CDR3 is TGCAGCGTTGGTTGTGGCCGGAGACTAGCGGGAGGGTCGTTGGTGGCAGATACGCAGTATTTT.

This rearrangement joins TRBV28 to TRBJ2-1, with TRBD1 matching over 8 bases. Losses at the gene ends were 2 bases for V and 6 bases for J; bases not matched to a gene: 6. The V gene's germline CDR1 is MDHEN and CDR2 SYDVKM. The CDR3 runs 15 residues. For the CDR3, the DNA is TGTGCCAGCAGTTTAACAGGGGGGAGGATCAATGAGCAGTTCTTC. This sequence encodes CASSLTGGRINEQFF.

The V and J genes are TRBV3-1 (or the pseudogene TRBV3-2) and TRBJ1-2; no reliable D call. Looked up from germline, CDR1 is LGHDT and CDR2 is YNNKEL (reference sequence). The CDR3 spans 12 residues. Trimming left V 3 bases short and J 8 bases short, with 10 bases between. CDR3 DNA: TGTGCCAGCAGCCAGGAGACGGCCGGCTACACCTTC. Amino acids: CASSQETAGYTF.

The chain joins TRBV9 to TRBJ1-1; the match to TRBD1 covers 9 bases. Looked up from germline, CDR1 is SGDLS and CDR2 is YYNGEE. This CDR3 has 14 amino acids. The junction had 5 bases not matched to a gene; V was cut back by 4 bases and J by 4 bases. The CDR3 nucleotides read TGTGCCAGCAGCCTACAGGGGGCCGGCACTGAAGCTTTCTTT. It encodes CASSLQGAGTEAFF.

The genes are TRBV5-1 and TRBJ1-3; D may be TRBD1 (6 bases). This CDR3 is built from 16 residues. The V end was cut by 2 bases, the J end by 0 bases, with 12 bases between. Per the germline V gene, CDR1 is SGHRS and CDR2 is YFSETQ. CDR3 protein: CASSFTGTNSGNTIYF. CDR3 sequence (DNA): TGCGCCAGCAGCTTCACAGGGACCAACTCTGGAAACACCATATATTTT.

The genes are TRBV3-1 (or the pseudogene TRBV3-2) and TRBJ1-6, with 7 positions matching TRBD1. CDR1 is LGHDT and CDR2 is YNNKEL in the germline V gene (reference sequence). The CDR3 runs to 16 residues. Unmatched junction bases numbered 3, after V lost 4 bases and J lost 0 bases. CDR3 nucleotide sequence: TGTGCCAGCAGCCGGGGACAGAGCTCCTATAATTCACCCCTCCACTTT. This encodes CASSRGQSSYNSPLHF.

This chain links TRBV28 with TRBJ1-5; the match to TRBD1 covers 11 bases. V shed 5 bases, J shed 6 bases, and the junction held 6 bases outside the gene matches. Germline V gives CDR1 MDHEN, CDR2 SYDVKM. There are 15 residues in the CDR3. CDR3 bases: TGTGCCAGCAGTCTAACAGGACAGGGGGCTCAGCCCCAGCATTTT. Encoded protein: CASSLTGQGAQPQHF.

The DNA for the CDR3 is TGTGCCAGCAGCTTGGGTACTAGCGGGAGAGGGCAGTACTTC. It codes for CASSLGTSGRGQYF. The V call is TRBV5-6, the J call TRBJ2-7; 11 positions match TRBD2. Germline CDR1 SGHDT, CDR2 YYEEEE. The CDR3 totals 14 residues. Trimming at V came to 0 bases and at J to 9 bases, leaving 5 bases not matched to a gene.

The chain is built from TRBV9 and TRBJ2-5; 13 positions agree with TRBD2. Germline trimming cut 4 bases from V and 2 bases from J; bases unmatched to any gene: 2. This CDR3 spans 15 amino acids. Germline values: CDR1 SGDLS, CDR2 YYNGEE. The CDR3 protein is CASSQGLAGQETQYF. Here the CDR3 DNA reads TGTGCCAGCAGCCAGGGACTAGCGGGACAAGAGACCCAGTACTTC. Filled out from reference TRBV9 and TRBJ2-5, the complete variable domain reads DSGVTQTPKHLITATGQRVTLRCSPRSGDLSVYWYQQSLDQGLQFLIQYYNGEERAKGNILERFSAQQFPDLHSELNLSSLELGDSALYFCASSQGLAGQETQYFGPGTRLLVL.

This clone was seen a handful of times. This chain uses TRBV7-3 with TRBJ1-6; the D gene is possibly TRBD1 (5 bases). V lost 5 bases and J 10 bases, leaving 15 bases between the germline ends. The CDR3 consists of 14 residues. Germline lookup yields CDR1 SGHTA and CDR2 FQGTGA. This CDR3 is CASSLYGADSPLHF. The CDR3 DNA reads TGTGCCAGCAGCCTATATGGGGCGGACTCACCCCTCCACTTT.

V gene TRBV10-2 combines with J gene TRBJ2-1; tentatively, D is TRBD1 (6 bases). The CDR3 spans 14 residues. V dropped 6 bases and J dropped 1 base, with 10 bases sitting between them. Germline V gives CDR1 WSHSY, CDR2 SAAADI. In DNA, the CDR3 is TGCGCCAGCAGCCAACAGGGTTCCTACAATGAGCAGTTCTTC. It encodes CASSQQGSYNEQFF.

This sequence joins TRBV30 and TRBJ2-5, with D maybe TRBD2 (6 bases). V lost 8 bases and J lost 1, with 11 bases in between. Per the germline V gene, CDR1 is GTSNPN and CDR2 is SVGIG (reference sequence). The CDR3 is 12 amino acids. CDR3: CAGTRSQETQYF. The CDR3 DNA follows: TGTGCCGGGACTCGGTCCCAAGAGACCCAGTACTTC.

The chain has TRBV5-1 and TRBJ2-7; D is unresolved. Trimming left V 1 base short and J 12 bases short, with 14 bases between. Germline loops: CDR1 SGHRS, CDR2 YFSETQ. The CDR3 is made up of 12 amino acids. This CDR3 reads CASSLTPGQLYF. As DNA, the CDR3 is TGCGCCAGCAGCTTGACGCCGGGTCAATTGTACTTC.

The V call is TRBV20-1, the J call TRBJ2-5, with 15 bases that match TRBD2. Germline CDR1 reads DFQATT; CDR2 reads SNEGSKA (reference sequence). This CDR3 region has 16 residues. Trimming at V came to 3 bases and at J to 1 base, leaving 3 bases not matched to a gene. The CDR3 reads CSASGLAGGPQETQYF. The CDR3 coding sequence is TGCAGTGCTAGTGGACTAGCGGGAGGGCCCCAAGAGACCCAGTACTTC.

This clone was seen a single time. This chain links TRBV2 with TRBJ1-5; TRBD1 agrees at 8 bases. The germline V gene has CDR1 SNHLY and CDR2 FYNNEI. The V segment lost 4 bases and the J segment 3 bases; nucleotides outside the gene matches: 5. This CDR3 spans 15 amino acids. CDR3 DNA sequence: TGTGCCAGCAGTGGGGACAGGCATAACAATCAGCCCCAGCATTTT. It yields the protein CASSGDRHNNQPQHF.

CDR3 sequence (DNA): TGTGCCAGCAGCTTATCATCTAGCGGGTTCGGCACAGATACGCAGTATTTT. This gives the protein CASSLSSSGFGTDTQYF. The rearrangement joins TRBV7-3 to TRBJ2-3, with 8 bases matching TRBD2. The germline gives CDR1 SGHTA, CDR2 FQGTGA. This CDR3 comprises 17 residues. V gave up 2 bases and J gave up 1 base; unmatched junction bases: 8.

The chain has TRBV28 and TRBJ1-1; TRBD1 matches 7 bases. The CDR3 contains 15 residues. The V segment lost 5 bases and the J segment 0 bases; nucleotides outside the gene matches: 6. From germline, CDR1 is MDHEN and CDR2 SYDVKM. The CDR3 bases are TGTGCCAGCAGTCTCAGGGGGAGCATGAACACTGAAGCTTTCTTT. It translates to CASSLRGSMNTEAFF.